This T cell receptor (beta chain) is from a study of blood T cells in healthy people across ages (dated by TCRdb to 2015 to 2017). Looking at the study overall: Template switching captured roughly one uniquely barcoded TCR beta cDNA molecule per two T cells in model experiments. To track age-related changes in TCR beta repertoire diversity, the study relied on deep sequencing normalized with unique cDNA molecular identifiers. Donors were grouped into four age groups: young (average roughly 15 years), middle-aged (roughly 38), aged (around 60) and long-lived (approximately 75). Using the same blood draw, the study looked at two additional independent replicas of 1 million unique cDNA reads for two donors, one aged 18 to 30 and the other aged 80 or older.

Here is what the overall study found, with its caveats: As age increased, observed TCR beta diversity per million T cells dropped in a roughly linear way, and a significant reduction was already evident by age roughly 40. A strong correlation was found between observed TCR beta diversity and the percentage of naive T cells measured by flow cytometry. Because the CMV infection status of the donors was unknown, age-related changes in expanded clonotypes may potentially have been confounded. Compared with the aged group, the long-lived group had more naive CD4+ T cells, fewer expanded clones and increased TCR diversity, a pattern suggesting age selection. Total diversity estimates from one million sequenced T cells were considered lower bounds and underestimates. Conclusive comparison of naive and antigen-experienced compartments was prevented by the profiling of bulk unsorted PBMCs.

The donors were roughly 39 Caucasian individuals from Russia, aged roughly 6 to 100 years, who were systemically healthy. Each donor gave 8 to 10 milliliters of peripheral blood, drawn into EDTA-treated Vacutainer tubes. Ficoll-Paque density-gradient centrifugation was used to isolate PBMCs, with at least 6 million per sample. Trizol reagent was used to extract total RNA from PBMCs, with at least 5 micrograms per sample. For every donor, an aliquot of PBMCs went through flow cytometry to measure the percentages of naive CD45RAhigh/CD27high T cells. From a lookup of the germline V gene, CDR1 and CDR2 are SGHDN and FVKESK. The V end loses 0 bases and the J end loses 13 bases, and a stretch of 16 bases separates them. The CDR3 spans 15 residues, from the cysteine through the phenylalanine. The read is trimmed to its CDR3 DNA, 45 bases read in frame from base 1. This clonotype was counted only a few times. It has no known antigen specificity. Base qualities are not provided; no much larger clone lies one nucleotide away.

The library was obtained by 5' RACE. The instrument was an Illumina HiSeq 2500. A second roughly 6 to 12 cycle PCR used a sample-barcoded 5' primer and a J-beta primer mix. A unique molecular identifier was introduced onto each TCR beta cDNA molecule by a template-switch 5' adaptor carrying 12 random nucleotides. Each sample yielded at least 3 million CDR3-containing paired-end reads. First-strand cDNA synthesis was performed from all RNA using the Mint cDNA synthesis kit, with priming by a TRBC-specific oligonucleotide. After uracil-DNA glycosylase treatment, a first 18-cycle PCR used universal primers M1SS and BC2_uni_R on all cDNA. The authors' analysis ran thus. For normalization, 1 million high-quality reads were randomly selected from each sample, with every read carrying a distinct molecular identifier. Instead of being binned into consensus sequences, reads with shared molecular identifiers were discarded. MiTCR, with a Q25 quality threshold and the strictest error-elimination algorithm, was used for CDR3 identification, clonotype clustering and error correction. Lower-bound total TCR beta diversity was estimated with a nonparametric unseen species model using Euler transformation. The raw public reads went through TCRdb reprocessing: fastp at Q25, MiXCR clone calling, in-frame beta chains kept. Each entry merges the rows of one CDR3 protein and shows their most common DNA and genes. These V and J calls rely on TCRdb rather than the paper's analysis. The sample profile shows 800,000 to 1,300,000 distinct CDR3 sequences; approximately 25% of them were found once. The ten largest clones capture approximately 0.71% of the sample.

The data also belong to a second study, concerning T cells of mothers and their children. The second publication reports: Nine systemically healthy Caucasian individuals, comprising three mothers and their six children, were included as donors. cDNA synthesis consumed the entire amount of extracted RNA, loaded at roughly 1.5 ug RNA in each 15 ul reaction. In the second PCR, the M1S primer introduced both the sample barcodes and 2-4 random nucleotides. Over 9.5 million TCR beta CDR3 reads came from each mother, compared with some 3 million reads from each child. Thymic selection shapes the output of TCR recombination in a similar way in related and unrelated pairs, and inherited differences have a minor effect. Related mother-child pairs always showed normalized repertoire overlap that was slightly higher than in unrelated mother-child pairs, though the difference was never significant. Persistent microchimeric T cell clones were not detected, at a sensitivity of approximately 100 clones per million clonotypes. Deep NGS was used in the study to compare the TCR beta repertoires of mothers and children and to look for features that separate related mother-child pairs from unrelated individuals. On average, the children were approximately 11 +/- 4 years old, while the mothers were approximately 40 +/- 4 years old. After adapter ligation was performed with NEBNext reagents, the libraries were sequenced on an Illumina HiSeq 2000 with 100+100 nt paired-end reads. To prevent cross-contamination, the mother and child libraries were prepared a month apart and were sequenced in separate runs. Between about 500,000 and 2,300,000 distinct TCR beta clonotypes were identified per donor. Naive TCR beta clonotypes were estimated from low-frequency clonotypes matched to each donor's FACS-determined naive share, without sorting.

Sequenced sample: blood. The receptor comes from a girl aged 2 to 9 in good health. The sequence links TRBV14 to TRBJ1-6, with no D gene named confidently. This receptor has the CDR3 CASSQEKVIIRPLHF. The sequenced DNA: TGTGCCAGCAGCCAAGAGAAGGTTATAATTCGGCCCCTCCACTTT.